This T cell receptor beta chain was documented in a study of cytomegalovirus exposure and HLA in healthy donors. The study, taken as a whole, reports: Researchers counted around 160 TCR beta chains as cytomegalovirus-associated.

This CDR3 spans 16 amino acids. Per germline, CDR1 SGHNT and CDR2 YENEEA. Germline trimming cut 5 bases from V and 0 bases from J; bases unmatched to any gene: 6. Turning to this clone: The antigen is unknown.

Amplification used 60 Vbeta primers and 13 Jbeta primers. Profiling relied on immunoSEQ multiplex PCR, and the TCRdb table lists in-frame clones only, not all of them. The sample lists over 150,000 clones, just under 80% occurring once. The genes are TRBV11-3 and TRBJ1-1; TRBD1 matches at 10 bases. The sequence was collected from a woman in her 50s in good health and CMV-seropositive. Sequencing used PBMCs. The chain's CDR3 is CASSIRTGGVNTEAFF. For the CDR3, the DNA is TGTGCCAGCAGCATAAGGACAGGGGGGGTGAACACTGAAGCTTTCTTT. Variable domain in full (rest from reference TRBV11-3 and TRBJ1-1): EAGVVQSPRYKIIEKKQPVAFWCNPISGHNTLYWYLQNLGQGPELLIRYENEEAVDDSQLPKDRFSAERLKGVDSTLKIQPAELGDSAVYLCASSIRTGGVNTEAFFGQGTRLTVV.